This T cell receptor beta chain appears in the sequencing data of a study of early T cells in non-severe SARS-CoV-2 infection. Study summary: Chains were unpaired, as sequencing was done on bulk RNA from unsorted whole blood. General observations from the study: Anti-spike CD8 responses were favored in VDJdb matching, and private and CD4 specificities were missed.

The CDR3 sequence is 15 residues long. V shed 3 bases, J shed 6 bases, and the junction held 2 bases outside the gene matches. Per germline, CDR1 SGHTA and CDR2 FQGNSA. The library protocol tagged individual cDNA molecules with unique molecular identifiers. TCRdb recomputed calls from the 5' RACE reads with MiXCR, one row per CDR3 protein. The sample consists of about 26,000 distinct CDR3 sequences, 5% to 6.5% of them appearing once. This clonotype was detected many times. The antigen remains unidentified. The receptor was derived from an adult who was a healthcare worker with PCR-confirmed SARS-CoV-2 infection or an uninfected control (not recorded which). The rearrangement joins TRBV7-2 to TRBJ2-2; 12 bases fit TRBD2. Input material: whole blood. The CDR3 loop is CASSFRLAGAGELFF. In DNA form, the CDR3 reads TGTGCCAGCAGCTTCCGACTAGCGGGGGCCGGGGAGCTGTTTTTT.